The 2 T cell receptor beta chains reported below all come from one sample, sequenced in a study of Graves' ophthalmopathy and Graves' hyperthyroidism. Amplified TCR beta CDR3 regions were obtained using RNA transcripts as template. Scientists carried out first-round RT-PCR using HTBI primers and then a second-round multiplex PCR. Each CDR3 protein is one row after TCRdb ran MiXCR on the multiplex PCR reads. In the table there are approximately 700,000 distinct CDR3 sequences, more than 40% of which are singletons. The sequenced sample consisted of peripheral blood. These receptors all stem from an adult man with Graves' ophthalmopathy.

This clonotype was seen only once. In DNA form, the CDR3 reads TGTGCCAGCAGTATGGGGACCCCCTACAATGAGCAGTTCTTC. It is translated as CASSMGTPYNEQFF. The chain carries TRBV25-1 and TRBJ2-1, with D perhaps given as TRBD1 or TRBD2 (5 bases each). V lost 5 bases and J lost 2, with 10 bases in between. There are 14 residues in the CDR3. Germline CDR1 reads MGHDK; CDR2 reads SYGVNS.

This clonotype was observed at least ten times. The CDR3 nucleotides read TGTGCCAGTAGGTCGGGAGCGGCCGGCACCGGGGAGCTGTTTTTT. This gives the protein CASRSGAAGTGELFF. The J gene is TRBJ2-2, the V gene TRBV19; a weak D match, TRBD2 (6 bases). The CDR3 covers 15 residues. Germline CDR1 is LNHDA and CDR2 is SQIVND (reference sequence). Trimming cost V 6 bases and J 4 bases, with 15 bases left between them.